The 19 T cell receptor beta chains in this list originate from one sample, sequenced in a study of T-cell memory formation after mild COVID-19 (dated by TCRdb to the early 2020s). Library creation used 5' RACE. Sequencer: Illumina NovaSeq 6000. The raw public data were reprocessed by TCRdb itself: fastp quality trimming at Q25, MiXCR clonotype calling, in-frame beta chains only. Identical CDR3 protein sequences are pooled into one entry, listed with their most common genes and DNA. The sample yields about 560,000 distinct CDR3 sequences; more than 15% were counted once. More than 10% of the sample belongs to the ten largest clones. The sequenced material came from PBMCs or a T cell subset sorted from them (not recorded which). The receptor source for this set is an adult woman who had mild COVID-19 (a few samples of this study predate the infection). The sample titles of this study are shuffled in the database, so cell type and time point are left out; the donor was told from shared clones.

CDR3 coding DNA: TGTGCCACCAGTGACTGGGACAGGGAAGAGACCCAGTACTTC. Amino acid sequence: CATSDWDREETQYF. V is TRBV24-1 and J is TRBJ2-5, with 9 bases matching TRBD1. Germline CDR1 and CDR2: KGHDR and SFDVKD. The CDR3 totals 14 residues. Trimming cost V 4 bases and J 3 bases; bases outside gene matches: 2.

The chain uses TRBV7-8 and TRBJ2-1; perhaps TRBD1 as D (5 bases). V was cut by 2 bases and J by 1 base, with 12 bases left in between. The CDR3 consists of 16 residues. Germline CDR1 is SGHVS and CDR2 is FQNEAQ. The chain's CDR3 is CASSLWGRASYNEQFF. CDR3 sequence (DNA): TGTGCCAGCAGCTTATGGGGCAGGGCTTCCTACAATGAGCAGTTCTTC.

V and J are TRBV9 and TRBJ1-6; D is uncertain. V gave up 4 bases and J gave up 9 bases, with 14 bases separating them. Germline V gene sequence: CDR1 SGDLS, CDR2 YYNGEE. The CDR3 has 14 residues. CDR3 in DNA: TGTGCCAGCAGCCCCCTGGGGTTAGGTTCACCCCTCCACTTT. As protein: CASSPLGLGSPLHF.

The table lists this clonotype with many counts. This rearrangement joins TRBV5-1 to TRBJ1-5; D gene unclear. This CDR3 is 11 amino acids long. V lost 5 bases to trimming and J lost 2 bases, with 2 bases between them. Germline lookup yields CDR1 SGHRS and CDR2 YFSETQ. The DNA of the CDR3 is TGCGCCAGCAGATGCAATCAGCCCCAGCATTTT. It yields the protein CASRCNQPQHF.

This clonotype was seen a handful of times. The rearrangement uses TRBV12-3 or TRBV12-4 and TRBJ1-5; the D is unclear. CDR3 size: 14 residues. Trimming left V 1 base short and J 5 bases short, with 9 bases between. The CDR3 bases are TGTGCCAGCAGTTTAGGTTACCGGGATCAGCCCCAGCATTTT. It encodes CASSLGYRDQPQHF.

Concerning this clonotype: A much larger clonotype is one base distant, so this may be a read error. The J gene is TRBJ2-5, the V gene TRBV5-1; 14 positions agree with TRBD2. CDR1 is SGHRS, CDR2 YFSETQ, per germline. V dropped 4 bases and J dropped 3; count of bases not matched to a gene: 8. This CDR3 comprises 17 residues. The CDR3 protein is CASSTLTSGRAEETQYF. CDR3 nucleotide sequence: TGCGCCAGCAGCACTCTGACTAGCGGGAGGGCCGAAGAGACCCAGTACTTC. Looking up the rest from reference TRBV5-1 and TRBJ2-5 gives the full variable domain: KAGVTQTPRYLIKTRGQQVTLSCSPISGHRSVSWYQQTPGQGLQFLFEYFSETQRNKGNFPGRFSGRQFSNSRSEMNVSTLELGDSALYLCASSTLTSGRAEETQYFGPGTRLLVL.

The rearrangement links TRBV4-3 to TRBJ2-3; 9 bases map to TRBD2. The CDR3 is 18 residues long. Germline values: CDR1 LGHNA, CDR2 YSLEER. Trimming took 0 bases from V and 3 from J; bases not matched to a gene: 10. The CDR3 region has the DNA TGCGCCAGCAGCCAAGATCTGGGCGGGGGGGAGCGTACAGATACGCAGTATTTT. This translates into CASSQDLGGGERTDTQYF.

This clonotype occurred a few times. The rearrangement links TRBV6-6 to TRBJ2-1; 12 bases align to TRBD2. The CDR3 covers 18 residues. V dropped 0 bases and J dropped 7; count of bases not matched to a gene: 10. Germline V CDR1 and CDR2: MNHNY, SVGAGI (reference sequence). CDR3 coding DNA: TGTGCCAGCAGTTACTCGACTCTAGCGGGAGGGTCTGGGAATGAGCAGTTCTTC. Its protein is CASSYSTLAGGSGNEQFF.

A few counts support this clonotype. The chain couples TRBV4-3 to TRBJ2-3; TRBD1 aligns across 8 bases. The CDR3 is 15 amino acids. V lost 5 bases and J lost 3; bases outside the gene matches: 7. The germline gives CDR1 LGHNA, CDR2 YSLEER. The CDR3 bases are TGCGCCAGCAGCTATTCAGGGGGCTGGACAGATACGCAGTATTTT. Its translation: CASSYSGGWTDTQYF.

This clonotype was seen a handful of times. The V call is TRBV29-1, the J call TRBJ2-2; 7 nucleotides match TRBD2. J was trimmed by 5 bases and V by 4 bases; bases with no gene match: 13. Per germline, CDR1 SQVTM and CDR2 ANQGSEA. CDR3 length: 16 amino acids. CDR3 in DNA: TGCAGCGTTGTGGGTAGCAGCGGGGCCCGAACCGGGGAGCTGTTTTTT. It specifies CSVVGSSGARTGELFF.

V gene TRBV20-1 combines with J gene TRBJ2-4, with D maybe TRBD2 (6 bases). The CDR3 is 15 amino acids. CDR1 DFQATT and CDR2 SNEGSKA come from the germline V gene (reference sequence). The germline V and J ends were trimmed by 0 bases and 1 base, with 10 bases remaining between them. CDR3 loop: CSARDGGTAKNIQYF. DNA of the CDR3: TGCAGTGCTAGAGATGGGGGGACCGCCAAAAACATTCAGTACTTC.

This clonotype was recorded a few times. This chain joins TRBV6-1 and TRBJ1-5; D is perhaps TRBD1 (6 bases). The CDR3 runs to 14 residues. V lost 9 bases and J 6 bases, leaving 18 bases between the germline ends. CDR1 and CDR2 from the germline V gene are MNHNS and SASEGT. As DNA, the CDR3 is TGTGCCAGTTCACTACAGGGTCGTACTCAGCCCCAGCATTTT. Translation: CASSLQGRTQPQHF.

This clonotype has more than one count but fewer than ten. The chain carries TRBV6-2 or TRBV6-3 and TRBJ2-1; a weak D match, TRBD2 (6 bases). The CDR3 length is 16 residues. CDR1 is MNHEY and CDR2 is SVGEGT in the germline V gene. V was trimmed by 2 bases and J by 6 bases, leaving 17 bases between them. CDR3 loop: CASSYMGRPFANEQFF. DNA of the CDR3: TGTGCCAGCAGTTACATGGGGAGGCCGTTCGCCAATGAGCAGTTCTTC.

In this sample, this clonotype turned up a few times. The chain carries TRBV7-2 and TRBJ1-4; TRBD1 aligns across 7 bases. Germline V gene data show CDR1 as SGHTA and CDR2 as FQGNSA. This CDR3 is 16 amino acids long. J was trimmed by 7 bases and V by 2 bases; bases with no gene match: 10. CDR3 coding DNA: TGTGCCAGCAGCTTACACGGAACAGGGGCCCGTGAAAAACTGTTTTTT. Translation gives CASSLHGTGAREKLFF.

This clonotype has only a few counts. This sequence joins TRBV4-2 and TRBJ1-2; perhaps TRBD1 as D (6 bases). The CDR3 is made up of 17 amino acids. Germline V gives CDR1 LGHNA, CDR2 YNFKEQ. Trimming removed 4 bases at V and 0 bases at J, with 18 bases between. CDR3 nucleotides: TGTGCCAGCAGCCCTCAGGGGATAGCCTACACTAACTATGGCTACACCTTC. This sequence encodes CASSPQGIAYTNYGYTF.

The V call is TRBV7-2, the J call TRBJ2-5, with unresolved D. The CDR3 totals 12 residues. Germline-derived CDR1 and CDR2 are SGHTA and FQGNSA. Trimming pared 6 bases from V and 4 bases from J, leaving 9 bases between. The CDR3 sequence: CASSYDRETQYF. The CDR3 nucleotides read TGTGCCAGCAGTTATGATCGAGAGACCCAGTACTTC. Supplemented by reference TRBV7-2 and TRBJ2-5, the full variable domain reads GAGVSQSPSNKVTEKGKDVELRCDPISGHTALYWYRQSLGQGLEFLIYFQGNSAPDKSGLPSDRFSAERTGGSVSTLTIQRTQQEDSAVYLCASSYDRETQYFGPGTRLLVL.

This clonotype was counted at least ten times. The rearrangement uses TRBV4-2 and TRBJ2-7; 7 nucleotides agree with TRBD2. Looked up from germline, CDR1 is LGHNA and CDR2 is YNFKEQ. V lost 0 bases, J lost 2 bases, and 1 base stayed unmatched. The CDR3 consists of 14 residues. The CDR3 sequence is CASSQERETYEQYF. The CDR3 DNA sequence: TGTGCCAGCAGCCAAGAGCGGGAGACCTACGAGCAGTACTTC.

The chain carries TRBV7-2 and TRBJ2-1; D ambiguous. Germline assignment: CDR1 SGHTA and CDR2 FQGNSA. Trimming removed 4 bases from V and 5 bases from J, with 9 bases in between. This CDR3 has 13 amino acids. CDR3 residues: CASSSRVNNEQFF. The CDR3, as DNA: TGTGCCAGCAGCTCTCGGGTAAACAATGAGCAGTTCTTC.

This clonotype was counted only a few times. CDR3 sequence: CASSLKGLGSNQPQHF. The CDR3 bases are TGTGCCAGCAGCTTAAAAGGACTAGGCAGCAATCAGCCCCAGCATTTT. This rearrangement joins TRBV7-2 to TRBJ1-5; D not resolved. Germline CDR1 reads SGHTA; CDR2 reads FQGNSA. V was clipped by 2 bases and J by 1 base, with 12 bases between them. The CDR3 is 16 amino acids.